Sequencing of this TCR beta chain was carried out in a study of T cells in Graves' hyperthyroidism and ophthalmopathy. Study-wide findings and caveats: Ophthalmopathy was separated from stable hyperthyroidism by a 13 V-J model.

This clonotype was recorded many times. Its target is not known. CDR3 length: 18 amino acids. The V and J ends lost 6 bases and 0 bases respectively, with 22 bases between them. Germline V gene lookup returns CDR1 SGHDN and CDR2 FVKESK. Amplification of TCR beta CDR3 regions was performed using RNA transcripts as template. During a first-round RT-PCR of the TCR CDR3, the HTBI primer set was used. TCRdb re-called the multiplex PCR reads with MiXCR, one entry per CDR3 protein. Here the sample spans about 360,000 distinct CDR3 sequences, 15% to 17% being singletons. The V gene is TRBV14, the J gene TRBJ2-3; D is perhaps TRBD2 (5 bases). The sequenced material came from blood. This clonotype was obtained from a woman younger than 30 with Graves' hyperthyroidism that later progressed to Graves' ophthalmopathy. This chain's CDR3 is CASSHNKFRADSTDTQYF. Here the CDR3 DNA reads TGTGCCAGCAGTCACAACAAGTTTCGAGCGGATAGCACAGATACGCAGTATTTT.